These 23 T cell receptor beta chains originate from one sample sequenced in a study of radiotherapy plus CTLA-4 blockade in lung cancer. Some clones are missing from TCRdb's copy, which holds only in-frame ones; the method was immunoSEQ multiplex PCR. The sample records approximately 77,000 clones, approximately 84% being singletons. Sequenced here: peripheral blood, sampled from a patient treated with radiotherapy plus ipilimumab. All receptors derive from a human donor with non-small cell lung cancer who had stable disease on radiotherapy plus ipilimumab.

This chain uses TRBV10-3 with TRBJ1-3; TRBD1 matches 10 bases. Germline CDR1 and CDR2: ENHRY and SYGVKD. The CDR3 is 17 amino acids. V was pared by 7 bases and J by 0 bases, with 9 bases of the junction left unmatched. The CDR3 nucleotides are TGTGCCATCACTGCCGGGACAGGGGTCCTCTCTGGAAACACCATATATTTT. Translation: CAITAGTGVLSGNTIYF.

The chain is built from TRBV25-1 and TRBJ2-1; TRBD2 is a possible D gene (7 bases). The germline V gene encodes CDR1 MGHDK and CDR2 SYGVNS. The CDR3 has 15 residues. Trimming removed 4 bases from V and 2 bases from J, with 12 bases in between. The CDR3 bases are TGTGCCAGCAGTGTACAGGGAGGGACCTACAATGAGCAGTTCTTC. This codes for CASSVQGGTYNEQFF.

The V and J genes are TRBV11-2 and TRBJ2-2, with 8 bases that match TRBD2. J was trimmed by 5 bases and V by 1 base; bases with no gene match: 3. The length of the CDR3 is 15 residues. Germline-derived CDR1 and CDR2 are SGHAT and FQNNGV. CDR3 in DNA: TGTGCCAGCAGCTTAGCGGGGGGGCCGACCGGGGAGCTGTTTTTT. It yields the protein CASSLAGGPTGELFF.

This sequence joins TRBV7-3 and TRBJ2-6; possible D gene TRBD1, 7 bases. Germline V CDR1 and CDR2: SGHTA, FQGTGA. Trimming stripped 0 bases from V and 0 bases from J, with 12 bases between. CDR3 length: 18 amino acids. The CDR3 DNA follows: TGTGCCAGCAGCTTAACCGCAGGGGGGAACTCTGGGGCCAACGTCCTGACTTTC. The encoded protein is CASSLTAGGNSGANVLTF.

This clone was recorded once. The CDR3 region is CASSPFLTSAHTDTQYF. Here the CDR3 DNA reads TGTGCCAGCAGTCCCTTCTTGACTAGCGCTCACACAGATACGCAGTATTTT. The chain links TRBV28 to TRBJ2-3; 8 bases fit TRBD2. The V and J ends lost 5 bases and 2 bases, in that order; junction bases with no gene match: 12. From germline, CDR1 is MDHEN and CDR2 SYDVKM. The CDR3 covers 17 residues.

The table lists this clone with a few counts. The chain joins TRBV7-9 to TRBJ1-6; possibly TRBD1 for D (5 bases). CDR1 SEHNR and CDR2 FQNEAQ come from the germline V gene (reference sequence). Trimming took 5 bases from V and 0 from J, leaving 14 bases between them. The CDR3 runs 17 residues. CDR3 nucleotides: TGTGCCAGCAGCCCGCGAGGGGATACCTCCTATAATTCACCCCTCCACTTT. It is translated as CASSPRGDTSYNSPLHF.

The V call is TRBV29-1, the J call TRBJ2-1; TRBD2 agrees at 10 bases. The CDR3 has 14 amino acids. The J segment lost 8 bases and the V segment lost 4 bases, leaving 8 bases of the junction unmatched. Germline loops: CDR1 SQVTM, CDR2 ANQGSEA. Here the CDR3 reads CSVVKRGGEDEQFF. The CDR3 DNA is TGCAGCGTTGTCAAGCGGGGGGGCGAAGATGAGCAGTTCTTC.

This clone was observed a few times. The V gene is TRBV20-1, the J gene TRBJ1-4; no clear D gene. Between the trimmed V and J ends, which lost 7 bases and 2 bases, there was a span of 5 bases. CDR1 and CDR2 (germline): DFQATT, SNEGSKA (reference sequence). The CDR3 extends over 11 amino acids. CDR3 loop: CSGPTNEKLFF. The CDR3 nucleotides read TGCAGTGGGCCTACTAATGAAAAACTGTTTTTT.

This rearrangement joins TRBV5-4 to TRBJ1-4; TRBD1 matches 7 bases. Germline V gene sequence: CDR1 SGHNT, CDR2 YYREEE (reference sequence). This CDR3 spans 13 amino acids. The junction had 4 bases not matched to a gene; V was cut back by 4 bases and J by 7 bases. This CDR3 is CASSLDRVEKLFF. The CDR3 coding sequence is TGTGCCAGCAGCCTCGACAGGGTTGAAAAACTGTTTTTT. Full variable domain (missing parts from reference TRBV5-4 and TRBJ1-4): ETGVTQSPTHLIKTRGQQVTLRCSSQSGHNTVSWYQQALGQGPQFIFQYYREEENGRGNFPPRFSGLQFPNYSSELNVNALELDDSALYLCASSLDRVEKLFFGSGTQLSVL.

The rearrangement joins TRBV11-2 to TRBJ2-5; 8 nucleotides agree with TRBD2. There are 15 residues in the CDR3. The ends lost 3 bases at V and 2 bases at J; junction bases unmatched: 5. Germline V gene lookup returns CDR1 SGHAT and CDR2 FQNNGV. DNA of the CDR3: TGTGCCAGCAGCTTCCGCCCGGGAGGGCAAGAGACCCAGTACTTC. It codes for CASSFRPGGQETQYF.

This clone has only a few counts. V and J are TRBV29-1 and TRBJ1-2, with 10 bases aligning to TRBD1. The CDR3 runs to 13 residues. Germline CDR1 is SQVTM and CDR2 is ANQGSEA. V shed 8 bases, J shed 5 bases, and the junction held 8 bases outside the gene matches. CDR3 sequence (DNA): TGCAGCTCAGGACAGGGGGAGATGTATGGCTACACCTTC. Translation gives CSSGQGEMYGYTF.

The J gene is TRBJ2-7, the V gene TRBV9; no firm D call. In germline, CDR1 is SGDLS, CDR2 YYNGEE. The CDR3 covers 13 residues. The V gene lost 0 bases and the J gene lost 3 bases, with 7 bases spanning the gap. CDR3 DNA: TGTGCCAGCAGCGTAGGGGTCCTCTACGAGCAGTACTTC. Encoded protein: CASSVGVLYEQYF.

V usage is TRBV28 and J usage is TRBJ1-2; D is ambiguous. Trimming took off 3 bases at V and 4 bases at J, with 9 bases between the two ends. The CDR3 is made up of 13 amino acids. The germline gives CDR1 MDHEN, CDR2 SYDVKM. The chain's CDR3 is CASSFKGIYGYTF. The CDR3 coding sequence is TGTGCCAGCAGTTTCAAAGGAATCTATGGCTACACCTTC.

Of note for this clone: The junction and the germline gene differ at one end; a read error may be behind it. The chain couples TRBV6-1 to TRBJ2-7; possibly TRBD2 for D (5 bases). CDR3 length: 15 residues. From germline, CDR1 is MNHNS and CDR2 SASEGT. The DNA for the CDR3 is TGTGCCAGCAGAGAAGGGCCGGGGTCGGGCTACGAGCAGTACTTC. This translates into CASREGPGSGYEQYF.

The J gene is TRBJ1-3, the V gene TRBV6-1; D gene unclear. The CDR3 length is 12 residues. Germline CDR1 MNHNS, CDR2 SASEGT. V lost 3 bases and J 4 bases, leaving 4 bases between the germline ends. The CDR3 DNA reads TGTGCCAGCAGTGAGGGAGGAAACACCATATATTTT. Its translation is CASSEGGNTIYF.

A single count supports this clone. The CDR3 loop reads CASSYSAGRQDEQFF. Here the CDR3 DNA reads TGTGCCAGCAGTTACTCCGCGGGCCGGCAGGATGAGCAGTTCTTC. This chain joins TRBV6-5 and TRBJ2-1; D might be TRBD2 (5 bases). CDR1 is MNHEY and CDR2 is SVGAGI in the germline V gene. CDR3 length: 15 residues. Trimming removed 0 bases from V and 8 bases from J, with 14 bases in between.

Note on this clone: The sample has other DNA sequences that encode this CDR3 too. The V and J genes are TRBV30 and TRBJ2-1, with 12 bases identical to TRBD2. J gave up 7 bases and V 0 bases, and 4 bases lay outside the gene matches. The CDR3 is 15 amino acids. Germline V gene data show CDR1 as GTSNPN and CDR2 as SVGIG (reference sequence). The chain's CDR3 is CAWSVLAGGRNEQFF. CDR3 sequence (DNA): TGTGCCTGGAGTGTACTAGCGGGGGGCCGGAATGAGCAGTTCTTC.

CDR3 loop: CASRGLTVSGANVLTF. In DNA form, the CDR3 reads TGTGCCAGCAGGGGACTTACGGTCTCTGGGGCCAACGTCCTGACTTTC. The chain combines TRBV25-1 with TRBJ2-6, with D perhaps matching TRBD2 (6 bases). V lost 6 bases and J 0 bases, leaving 12 bases between the germline ends. Germline CDR1 is MGHDK and CDR2 is SYGVNS. There are 16 residues in the CDR3.

The table lists this clone with a count of one. CDR3 sequence: CAWSQAGIYGYTF. CDR3 DNA: TGTGCCTGGAGCCAGGCAGGGATCTATGGCTACACCTTC. The chain has TRBV30 and TRBJ1-2; TRBD1 might be the D (5 bases). The germline CDR1 and CDR2 sequences are GTSNPN and SVGIG (reference sequence). The CDR3 consists of 13 residues. V lost 3 bases, J lost 4 bases, and 12 bases lay in between.

The gene calls are TRBV6-5 and TRBJ1-2; D perhaps matches TRBD1 (5 bases). Germline CDR1 is MNHEY and CDR2 is SVGAGI. The CDR3 runs to 16 residues. The V and J ends lost 0 bases and 0 bases respectively, with 11 bases between them. The CDR3 nucleotides are TGTGCCAGCAGTTACTCTGACAGCGCCACTAACTATGGCTACACCTTC. Encoded protein: CASSYSDSATNYGYTF.

The chain employs TRBV9 and TRBJ2-5, with 9 bases that match TRBD1. This CDR3 has 12 amino acids. Germline CDR1 and CDR2: SGDLS and YYNGEE. J lost 5 bases, V lost 10 bases, and 6 bases had no gene match. The CDR3 is CAYRGREETQYF. CDR3 nucleotides: TGTGCCTACAGGGGGCGCGAGGAGACCCAGTACTTC.

This rearrangement joins TRBV9 to TRBJ1-3; tentative D call: TRBD1 (5 bases). Germline values: CDR1 SGDLS, CDR2 YYNGEE. Trimming took off 0 bases at V and 4 bases at J, with 14 bases between the two ends. There are 16 residues in the CDR3. CDR3 sequence (DNA): TGTGCCAGCAGCGTAGCACCAGGGTCAGGGGGAAACACCATATATTTT. It codes for CASSVAPGSGGNTIYF.

This clone came up once. The genes are TRBV7-2 and TRBJ2-3; TRBD2 aligns across 8 bases. The CDR3 consists of 15 residues. The germline V gene encodes CDR1 SGHTA and CDR2 FQGNSA. J lost 3 bases, V lost 5 bases, and 7 bases had no gene match. The CDR3 reads CASSPRGGLTDTQYF. For the CDR3, the DNA is TGTGCCAGCAGCCCCCGGGGGGGCCTTACAGATACGCAGTATTTT. The whole variable domain, remainder taken from reference TRBV7-2 and TRBJ2-3, is GAGVSQSPSNKVTEKGKDVELRCDPISGHTALYWYRQSLGQGLEFLIYFQGNSAPDKSGLPSDRFSAERTGGSVSTLTIQRTQQEDSAVYLCASSPRGGLTDTQYFGPGTRLTVL.